A single sample gave rise to the 30 T cell receptor beta chains below, sequenced in a study of blood T cell repertoires in COVID-19. Measured with immunoSEQ multiplex PCR; TCRdb has only the in-frame clones, and not every one. The sample holds approximately 230,000 clones, about nine tenths seen once. Sequenced input: PBMCs or T cells enriched from blood (not recorded which). These TCRs come from a woman aged 25 to 39 with acute COVID-19.

The gene calls are TRBV7-8 and TRBJ1-4, with D unclear. The germline V and J ends were trimmed by 5 bases and 8 bases, with 18 bases remaining between them. In germline, CDR1 is SGHVS, CDR2 FQNEAQ. This CDR3 has 15 residues. In DNA form, the CDR3 reads TGTGCCAGCAGCCTGGTGGGTCGGAGTGGCGAAAAACTGTTTTTT. Amino acids: CASSLVGRSGEKLFF.

The V call is TRBV2, the J call TRBJ2-1, with TRBD2 matching over 12 bases. The CDR3 is made up of 14 amino acids. After removal of 7 bases from V and 7 bases from J, the junction contained 5 bases not matched to a gene. Germline V gene data show CDR1 as SNHLY and CDR2 as FYNNEI. The CDR3 spells CASTGLAGKNEQFF. The CDR3 DNA sequence: TGTGCCAGCACCGGACTAGCGGGGAAAAATGAGCAGTTCTTC. Drawing the rest from reference TRBV2 and TRBJ2-1, the complete variable domain is EPEVTQTPSHQVTQMGQEVILRCVPISNHLYFYWYRQILGQKVEFLVSFYNNEISEKSEIFDDQFSVERPDGSNFTLKIRSTKLEDSAMYFCASTGLAGKNEQFFGPGTRLTVL.

The CDR3 loop is CASSLAGSGSYNEQFF. CDR3 DNA: TGCGCCAGCAGCTTGGCCGGAAGCGGCTCCTACAATGAGCAGTTCTTC. The rearrangement joins TRBV5-1 to TRBJ2-1; maybe TRBD2 (5 bases). This CDR3 has 16 residues. V lost 0 bases and J lost 0, with 10 bases in between. Germline CDR1 is SGHRS and CDR2 is YFSETQ.

The rearrangement uses TRBV6-1 and TRBJ1-5; D call uncertain. The CDR3 spans 16 residues. Germline CDR1 MNHNS, CDR2 SASEGT. V was pared by 2 bases and J by 0 bases, with 11 bases between. The CDR3 loop reads CASSEIVPNSNQPQHF. CDR3 sequence (DNA): TGTGCCAGCAGTGAAATAGTCCCCAATAGCAATCAGCCCCAGCATTTT.

CDR3 DNA sequence: TGTGCCAGCAGCAAGAAGAGGGACTGGGGCTACACCTTC. Residues: CASSKKRDWGYTF. The gene calls are TRBV21-1 and TRBJ1-2. TRBV21-1 is noted as a pseudogene. This CDR3 contains 13 residues.

The chain couples TRBV4-3 to TRBJ2-1; D call uncertain. Germline-derived CDR1 and CDR2 are LGHNA and YSLEER. Trimming took off 5 bases at V and 0 bases at J, with 5 bases between the two ends. The CDR3 sequence is 13 residues long. The CDR3 region is CASSTSSYNEQFF. Here the CDR3 DNA reads TGCGCCAGCAGCACGAGCTCCTACAATGAGCAGTTCTTC.

This rearrangement joins TRBV18 to TRBJ1-1; 7 bases map to TRBD1. There are 15 residues in the CDR3. Trimming cost V 2 bases and J 7 bases; bases outside gene matches: 10. Germline V gene lookup returns CDR1 KGHSH and CDR2 LQKENI. Written as DNA, the CDR3 is TGTGCCAGCTCACCAGCGACGTGGGACAGAGTTGAAGCTTTCTTT. Amino acids: CASSPATWDRVEAFF.

The rearrangement links TRBV5-5 to TRBJ2-3, with D possibly being TRBD2 (5 bases). This CDR3 comprises 12 residues. Germline CDR1 SGHKS, CDR2 YYEKEE (reference sequence). V lost 4 bases to trimming and J lost 5 bases, with 8 bases between them. The CDR3 DNA is TGTGCCAGCAGCGTAGAGGGAGATACGCAGTATTTT. It encodes CASSVEGDTQYF.

The chain links TRBV6-1 to TRBJ2-7; the match to TRBD2 covers 11 bases. Germline CDR1 is MNHNS and CDR2 is SASEGT. The J segment lost 2 bases and the V segment lost 4 bases, leaving 10 bases of the junction unmatched. The length of the CDR3 is 17 residues. CDR3 residues: CASSGNSGGAQTYEQYF. The DNA for the CDR3 is TGTGCCAGCAGTGGAAATAGCGGGGGGGCTCAAACCTACGAGCAGTACTTC.

This clone showed up just a few times. V is TRBV29-1 and J is TRBJ2-1, with D unclear. Trimming removed 0 bases from V and 0 bases from J, with 6 bases in between. The CDR3 is made up of 14 amino acids. Germline values: CDR1 SQVTM, CDR2 ANQGSEA. This chain's CDR3 is CSVEERSSYNEQFF. CDR3 bases: TGCAGCGTTGAAGAACGCAGCTCCTACAATGAGCAGTTCTTC.

The chain recombines TRBV4-1 with TRBJ1-2; D ambiguous. This CDR3 has 18 amino acids. V was clipped by 0 bases and J by 4 bases, with 21 bases between them. Looked up from germline, CDR1 is MGHRA and CDR2 is YSYEKL. CDR3 protein: CASSQDFASGGGSYGYTF. Written as DNA, the CDR3 is TGCGCCAGCAGCCAAGACTTTGCGTCTGGCGGAGGGAGCTATGGCTACACCTTC.

This clone was detected a few times. The chain couples TRBV28 to TRBJ1-1, with TRBD1 as a possible D gene (5 bases). The CDR3 runs 14 residues. The V gene's germline CDR1 is MDHEN and CDR2 SYDVKM. The ends were cut back, 3 bases at V and 0 bases at J, with 8 bases in the middle. The CDR3, as DNA: TGTGCCAGCAGTTTGGCCAGGGTGAACACTGAAGCTTTCTTT. Its protein is CASSLARVNTEAFF.

In its sample, this clone was seen many times. The CDR3 nucleotides are TGTGCCAGCAGTGTAGGGAAGGGACAGTTTAATGAAAAACTGTTTTTT. Protein product: CASSVGKGQFNEKLFF. The chain carries TRBV6-1 and TRBJ1-4, with 7 bases identical to TRBD1. The CDR3 runs 16 residues. J was trimmed by 4 bases and V by 4 bases; bases with no gene match: 9. The germline gives CDR1 MNHNS, CDR2 SASEGT.

The chain uses TRBV7-2 and TRBJ2-7; 11 bases map to TRBD1. V dropped 5 bases and J dropped 3; count of bases not matched to a gene: 18. The CDR3 is 19 amino acids. Per the germline V gene, CDR1 is SGHTA and CDR2 is FQGNSA. In nucleotides, the CDR3 is TGTGCCAGCAGCCGTATAGGAGGACAGGGGGCGGGTGGTCTCTACGAGCAGTACTTC. Amino acids: CASSRIGGQGAGGLYEQYF. Based on the CDR3 plus reference TRBV7-2 and TRBJ2-7, the full variable domain is GAGVSQSPSNKVTEKGKDVELRCDPISGHTALYWYRQSLGQGLEFLIYFQGNSAPDKSGLPSDRFSAERTGGSVSTLTIQRTQQEDSAVYLCASSRIGGQGAGGLYEQYFGPGTRLTVT.

A note on this clone: Other DNA sequences from this sample encode an identical CDR3 as well. The V call is TRBV28, the J call TRBJ1-5; the match to TRBD1 covers 7 bases. The V gene end was trimmed by 6 bases and the J gene end by 2 bases; junction bases not matched to a gene: 1. The CDR3 consists of 13 residues. Germline V CDR1 and CDR2: MDHEN, SYDVKM. The CDR3 region is CASSDRGNQPQHF. DNA of the CDR3: TGTGCCAGCAGCGACAGGGGCAATCAGCCCCAGCATTTT.

The chain is built from TRBV23-1 and TRBJ2-2, with 9 bases matching TRBD2. TRBV23-1 is noted as an ORF with a role that remains uncertain. V lost 1 base, J lost 3 bases, and 15 bases stayed unmatched. CDR3 size: 20 residues. CDR3 DNA: TGCGCCAGCAGTCAATTTTTGGCTAGCGGGGAGATGGGCGACACCGGGGAGCTGTTTTTT. Translated: CASSQFLASGEMGDTGELFF.

The rearrangement uses TRBV4-3 and TRBJ2-2; 14 nucleotides align to TRBD2. The CDR3 is 17 residues long. V was pared by 0 bases and J by 6 bases, with 3 bases of the junction left unmatched. Germline CDR1 is LGHNA and CDR2 is YSLEER. Written as DNA, the CDR3 is TGCGCCAGCAGCCAAGAGACTAGCGGGAGGGCTTCCGGGGAGCTGTTTTTT. Protein product: CASSQETSGRASGELFF.

This sequence joins TRBV7-8 and TRBJ2-5; D might be TRBD2 (6 bases). CDR1 is SGHVS and CDR2 is FQNEAQ in the germline V gene. There are 16 residues in the CDR3. Trimming left V 2 bases short and J 2 bases short, with 15 bases between. CDR3 protein: CASSLYAASAQETQYF. CDR3 DNA sequence: TGTGCCAGCAGCTTATATGCGGCTAGCGCTCAAGAGACCCAGTACTTC.

The rearrangement joins TRBV7-2 to TRBJ1-1; D not resolved. The CDR3 has 15 amino acids. From germline, CDR1 is SGHTA and CDR2 FQGNSA. V lost 5 bases and J 4 bases, leaving 17 bases between the germline ends. CDR3 coding DNA: TGTGCCAGCAGCGCAGACACCTCGGTGGGCACTGAAGCTTTCTTT. Its protein is CASSADTSVGTEAFF. Complete variable domain (other parts from reference TRBV7-2 and TRBJ1-1): GAGVSQSPSNKVTEKGKDVELRCDPISGHTALYWYRQSLGQGLEFLIYFQGNSAPDKSGLPSDRFSAERTGGSVSTLTIQRTQQEDSAVYLCASSADTSVGTEAFFGQGTRLTVV.

About this clone: At one of its ends the junction is not consistent with the germline gene, which may arise from a read error. The rearrangement uses TRBV5-4 and TRBJ2-7, with 10 nucleotides matching TRBD2. CDR1 SGHNT and CDR2 YYREEE come from the germline V gene (reference sequence). CDR3 length: 15 residues. DNA for the CDR3: TGTGCCAGCAGCTTGGAGCGGGAGGGACCTTACGGGCAGTACTTC. Its protein is CASSLEREGPYGQYF.

V gene TRBV11-1 combines with J gene TRBJ1-1; possibly TRBD1 for D (5 bases). The germline V and J ends were trimmed by 6 bases and 2 bases, with 16 bases remaining between them. Germline CDR1 and CDR2: SGHAT and FQDESV (reference sequence). The CDR3 extends over 15 amino acids. The CDR3 is CASSSRDFRNTEAFF. The CDR3 coding sequence is TGTGCCAGCAGTTCCCGGGACTTCAGAAACACTGAAGCTTTCTTT.

V gene TRBV5-5 combines with J gene TRBJ1-2, with D possibly TRBD1 on 6 matching bases. V lost 2 bases, J lost 2 bases, and 13 bases lay in between. This CDR3 region has 15 residues. Germline loops: CDR1 SGHKS, CDR2 YYEKEE (reference sequence). The CDR3 sequence is CASSLGGAVNYGYTF. CDR3 sequence (DNA): TGTGCCAGCAGCTTAGGGGGGGCGGTAAACTATGGCTACACCTTC.

This clone was recorded only once. V is TRBV7-8 and J is TRBJ1-2, with 11 bases matching TRBD1. Germline CDR1 and CDR2: SGHVS and FQNEAQ. The J segment lost 6 bases and the V segment lost 2 bases, leaving 8 bases of the junction unmatched. The CDR3 runs to 16 residues. CDR3 sequence: CASSLRTGGLANGYTF. The CDR3 DNA is TGTGCCAGCAGCTTAAGGACAGGGGGCTTAGCGAATGGCTACACCTTC.

This rearrangement joins TRBV9 to TRBJ1-6; possibly TRBD1 for D (5 bases). The CDR3 loop spans 15 amino acids. The germline V and J ends were trimmed by 0 bases and 7 bases, with 11 bases remaining between them. Germline V gene data show CDR1 as SGDLS and CDR2 as YYNGEE. The CDR3, as DNA: TGTGCCAGCAGCGTAGGGCCGGGGGAGAATTCACCCCTCCACTTT. It specifies CASSVGPGENSPLHF.

This clone has just one count. In DNA form, the CDR3 reads TGTGCCTGGAGTGTGAGGGAAGAGCGTGGCTACACCTTC. The encoded protein is CAWSVREERGYTF. The chain couples TRBV30 to TRBJ1-2; D unclear. CDR1 and CDR2 (germline): GTSNPN, SVGIG (reference sequence). Trimming pared 0 bases from V and 7 bases from J, leaving 12 bases between. The CDR3 extends over 13 amino acids. The complete variable domain, with remaining parts taken from reference TRBV30 and TRBJ1-2, reads SQTIHQWPATLVQPVGSPLSLECTVEGTSNPNLYWYRQAAGRGLQLLFYSVGIGQISSEVPQNLSASRPQDRQFILSSKKLLLSDSGFYLCAWSVREERGYTFGSGTRLTVV.

The chain has TRBV19 and TRBJ2-2; the match to TRBD1 covers 9 bases. In germline, CDR1 is LNHDA, CDR2 SQIVND (reference sequence). The CDR3 spans 18 residues. V was pared by 6 bases and J by 7 bases, with 18 bases of the junction left unmatched. DNA of the CDR3: TGTGCCAGTAGGAAGACAGGGGGTGCTTTCGGAAGAGGCGGGGAGCTGTTTTTT. Its protein is CASRKTGGAFGRGGELFF.

The CDR3 DNA is TGTGCCAGCTCCGACGGGACAGGGGGGACTGAAGCTTTCTTT. This codes for CASSDGTGGTEAFF. The chain couples TRBV7-8 to TRBJ1-1; 11 bases match TRBD1. CDR3 size: 14 residues. With 8 bases clipped from V and 5 bases from J, the junction kept 7 bases outside the gene matches. Looked up from germline, CDR1 is SGHVS and CDR2 is FQNEAQ.

The gene calls are TRBV28 and TRBJ2-7; perhaps TRBD1 as D (6 bases). Germline assignment: CDR1 MDHEN and CDR2 SYDVKM. The CDR3 runs to 14 residues. V lost 5 bases and J 5 bases, leaving 16 bases between the germline ends. In nucleotides, the CDR3 is TGTGCCAGCAGTCAAGACAGGCTTCTCGACGAGCAGTACTTC. It codes for CASSQDRLLDEQYF. The full variable domain, in which reference TRBV28 and TRBJ2-7 provide the parts outside the CDR3, is DVKVTQSSRYLVKRTGEKVFLECVQDMDHENMFWYRQDPGLGLRLIYFSYDVKMKEKGDIPEGYSVSREKKERFSLILESASTNQTSMYLCASSQDRLLDEQYFGPGTRLTVT.

This clone was seen once. The chain employs TRBV28 and TRBJ2-3; TRBD2 aligns across 13 bases. Per germline, CDR1 MDHEN and CDR2 SYDVKM. V shed 5 bases and J 0 bases; nucleotides not matched to a gene: 5. The CDR3 runs to 17 residues. CDR3 in amino acids: CASSRTSGGVSTDTQYF. CDR3 nucleotides: TGTGCCAGCAGTCGGACTAGCGGGGGCGTTAGCACAGATACGCAGTATTTT.

V is TRBV6-1 and J is TRBJ1-5; D not resolved. The CDR3 spans 16 residues. CDR1 is MNHNS, CDR2 SASEGT, per germline. Trimming shortened V by 0 bases and J by 0 bases, and 9 bases separated the two germline ends. This CDR3 is CASSEAGSTSNQPQHF. In DNA form, the CDR3 reads TGTGCCAGCAGTGAAGCTGGCAGTACTAGCAATCAGCCCCAGCATTTT.